The clone carrying this TCR beta chain was seen only a few times. Assay: immunoSEQ multiplex PCR; the TCRdb copy retains only in-frame clones and omits some. The sample contains a few hundred thousand clones, over 80% of which appear only once. This sample is drawn from a study of blood T cell repertoires in COVID-19. Trimming pared 5 bases from V and 2 bases from J, leaving 12 bases between. CDR1 and CDR2 from the germline V gene are SGHTA and FQGNSA. The CDR3 totals 14 residues. Material for sequencing was PBMCs or T cells enriched from blood (not recorded which). The rearrangement links TRBV7-2 to TRBJ1-2, with D maybe TRBD1 (6 bases). This receptor was obtained from a woman between 50 and 59 years old who had recovered from COVID-19. DNA for the CDR3: TGTGCCAGCAGCGATGCCCAGGGGAACTATGGCTACACCTTC. It yields the protein CASSDAQGNYGYTF.